The next 7 T cell receptor beta chains were all read from a single sample in a study of blood T cells in healthy people across ages (dated by TCRdb to between 2015 and 2017). Library prep was done by 5' RACE. The listed sequencing device is Illumina HiSeq 2500. A second PCR of about 6 to 11 cycles was run with a J-beta primer mix and a sample-barcoded 5' primer. The raw public data were reprocessed by TCRdb itself: fastp quality trimming at Q25, MiXCR clonotype calling, in-frame beta chains only. Rows merge per CDR3 protein into single entries with the most common DNA and genes. For this sample the table gives about 1.5 million distinct CDR3 sequences, of which about 43% were detected only once. The ten largest clones take up roughly 7.9% of the sample. The specimen was blood. These receptors were collected from a woman aged 18-29 years in good health.

In this sample, this clonotype turned up a few times. The V call is TRBV29-1, the J call TRBJ2-5; D remains ambiguous. Germline CDR1 and CDR2: SQVTM and ANQGSEA. The CDR3 runs to 12 residues. The V and J ends lost 3 bases and 5 bases respectively, with 10 bases between them. This CDR3 is CSVDRFGETQYF. For the CDR3, the DNA is TGCAGCGTTGATCGTTTCGGGGAGACCCAGTACTTC.

V gene TRBV5-1 combines with J gene TRBJ2-1; 10 bases are a match to TRBD2. The germline gives CDR1 SGHRS, CDR2 YFSETQ. V lost 1 base and J lost 0; bases outside the gene matches: 10. CDR3 length: 19 amino acids. The CDR3 nucleotides are TGCGCCAGCAGCTTGAGGACCAGCGGGAGGGGCAGCTCCTACAATGAGCAGTTCTTC. Translating it yields CASSLRTSGRGSSYNEQFF.

This clonotype was counted a few times. V gene TRBV29-1 combines with J gene TRBJ1-4; tentative D call: TRBD1 (5 bases). This CDR3 is 12 amino acids long. Germline V gene sequence: CDR1 SQVTM, CDR2 ANQGSEA. V was trimmed by 4 bases and J by 4 bases, leaving 7 bases between them. The CDR3 loop reads CSVGGGNEKLFF. CDR3 in DNA: TGCAGCGTTGGTGGGGGTAATGAAAAACTGTTTTTT.

The rearrangement links TRBV18 to TRBJ2-7; 7 positions agree with TRBD1. V shed 6 bases and J 1 base; nucleotides not matched to a gene: 9. Germline V lookup: CDR1 KGHSH, CDR2 LQKENI. This CDR3 comprises 15 residues. The CDR3 spells CASSYRGAVSYEQYF. The CDR3 nucleotides are TGTGCCAGCTCTTACAGGGGTGCTGTTTCCTACGAGCAGTACTTC.

In its sample, this clonotype was seen a few times. The chain combines TRBV6-1 with TRBJ2-1; TRBD2 agrees at 8 bases. TRBJ2-7 matches the DNA end more closely, so the J call is doubtful. Germline CDR1 reads MNHNS; CDR2 reads SASEGT. This CDR3 is built from 15 residues. This chain's CDR3 is CASASGGRNYNEQYF. The CDR3 DNA follows: TGTGCCAGCGCCTCCGGCGGGAGGAACTACAATGAGCAGTACTTC.

The chain has TRBV20-1 and TRBJ2-5; tentative D call: TRBD2 (5 bases). The CDR3 consists of 11 residues. The germline V gene has CDR1 DFQATT and CDR2 SNEGSKA (reference sequence). V shed 7 bases and J shed 11 bases, with 17 bases lying between them. CDR3 region: CSVERSEEQYF. The CDR3 coding sequence is TGCAGTGTGGAGCGATCGGAGGAGCAGTACTTC.

The CDR3 nucleotides read TGTGCCACCAGTGATACAACAGGTGGGGGTCAGCCCCAGCATTTT. This sequence encodes CATSDTTGGGQPQHF. This chain connects TRBV24-1 to TRBJ1-5, with D maybe TRBD1 (5 bases). The CDR3 contains 15 residues. Trimming shortened V by 3 bases and J by 6 bases, and 14 bases separated the two germline ends. Germline V CDR1 and CDR2: KGHDR, SFDVKD.